This record looks at one TCR beta chain sequence and its context. Its antigen is not identified. Both 60 Vbeta primers and 13 Jbeta primers went into the PCR. In the authors' methods: Per a later analysis, the number of unique TCR beta chains was roughly 83 million, of which about 11 million were shared. The repertoire was sequenced with immunoSEQ multiplex PCR; TCRdb's copy has only in-frame clones and lacks some. V, J and clone size are taken as reported in that table, and D and trimming were inferred from the DNA itself. The profile covers 150,000 to 200,000 clones, with roughly four fifths appearing a single time and 1.5% to 2% taken by the ten largest. This sample was taken from a study of cytomegalovirus exposure and HLA in healthy donors. Those who donated were healthy bone marrow donors. Trimming cost V 7 bases and J 7 bases, with 13 bases left between them. Germline V gives CDR1 MNHNY, CDR2 SVGAGI (reference sequence). CDR3 length: 12 residues.

General observations from the study: Within the data, a cluster of highly shared sequence variants was likely a sequencing artifact. Analyzed later, most CMV-associated TCR beta chains appeared HLA-restricted.

Source material: PBMCs. This TCR came from a woman aged 18-29 years in good health and CMV-seronegative. The chain has TRBV6-6 and TRBJ1-1, with a possible D match to TRBD1 (5 bases). CDR3 bases: TGTGCCAGCACCACCGACAGAATTGAAGCTTTCTTT. Encoded protein: CASTTDRIEAFF.